What follows describes a single T cell receptor beta chain. The antigen is unknown. This entry belongs to a study of siplizumab effects on memory and regulatory T cells. Study findings and constraints: About 75-97% of proliferating CD4+ or CD8+ clones had no assignable naive or memory phenotype. Treg-derived clones made up an average of approximately 64% of mappable alloreactive CD4+ clones with siplizumab and over 25% in controls. Apparently key alloresponse contributors, naive T cells also seemed more diverse than memory cells.

Only in-frame clones appear in the TCRdb table, and some are missing; sequencing was by immunoSEQ multiplex PCR. The sample lists about 100,000 clones; roughly 93% were seen once. V shed 4 bases and J shed 1 base, with 10 bases lying between them. The CDR3 runs to 14 residues. Germline V gene lookup returns CDR1 LNHDA and CDR2 SQIVND (reference sequence). The genes are TRBV19 and TRBJ1-1, with a tentative D call TRBD1 (5 bases). This receptor was obtained from a human donor in good health. The source material was non-Treg CD4+ T cells sorted from blood. The CDR3 DNA sequence: TGTGCCAGTAGTACCGGAGGGGCGAACACTGAAGCTTTCTTT. Protein sequence: CASSTGGANTEAFF.